This record concerns one T cell receptor (beta chain) sequence. Its target is unknown. Genomic DNA, the template, was used for profiling of the TCR beta VDJ and CDR3. TCRdb ran MiXCR on the reads and lists one entry per CDR3 protein. The top ten hold around 8.8% of the sample, which has about 190,000 distinct CDR3 sequences, approximately 48% seen once. This entry is derived from a study of CD8+CD57+ T cells in acquired aplastic anemia. Overall study: The mean DNA yield obtained from sorted CD4+ and CD8+ cells came to 3.2 ug. Study results and limitations: Controls and patients did not differ significantly in CD8+ Simpson's diversity.

Flow cytometry had shown expanded CD8+CD57+ cells in the patients chosen for sequencing. In all patients, the disease was severe acquired aplastic anemia. Blood sampling was performed on the patients, and none of them had received therapy by then. This CDR3 contains 11 residues. Germline-derived CDR1 and CDR2 are SGHVS and FQNEAQ. V lost 11 bases, J lost 5 bases, and 13 bases lay in between. The sequence was obtained from a human donor with aplastic anemia. The sample taken for sequencing was sorted CD4+, CD8+, or CD8+CD57+ T cells (not recorded which) from PBMCs. V gene TRBV7-8 combines with J gene TRBJ2-7, with D possibly TRBD1 on 5 matching bases. CDR3 region: CAPTGRDEQYF. The DNA of the CDR3 is TGTGCCCCGACCGGCAGGGACGAGCAGTACTTC.